The rows below give T cell receptor beta chains drawn from one sample of a study of blood T cell repertoires in COVID-19. The data were produced by immunoSEQ multiplex PCR, yet TCRdb's version contains in-frame clones alone and is incomplete. This table has over 350,000 clones, about 89% appearing once. The sequencing input was peripheral blood. The receptors were gathered from a woman in her twenties or thirties with acute or convalescent COVID-19. CDR3s include the opening cysteine and the closing phenylalanine or tryptophan. D genes are given only for firm matches. Not every row has a clone size; where given, it reads once, few, many or a size class.

. TRBJ2-7 few TRBV2 TGTGCCAGCGCGGCCGAGGGCCGTAGCTCCTACGAGCAGTACTTC CASAAEGRSSYEQYF
TRBD2 TRBJ2-5 . TRBV5-1 TGCGCCAGCAGCTTGGCACCGCGGGGGGGAGAGACCCAGTACTTC CASSLAPRGGETQYF
. TRBJ2-2 . TRBV12-3/TRBV12-4 TGTGCCAGCAGTTTTTACAGGCCCGGGGAGCTGTTTTTT CASSFYRPGELFF
TRBD1 TRBJ2-7 . TRBV28 TGTGCCAGCAGGAGAGCCGGGACAGGGACCTACGAGCAGTACTTC CASRRAGTGTYEQYF
TRBD2 TRBJ2-1 . TRBV5-1 TGCGCCAGCAGGCCTCTAGCGGGGCTACCTATTTATGAGCAGTTCTTC CASRPLAGLPIYEQFF
. TRBJ1-1 . TRBV7-3 TGTGCCAGCAGCTCCCACAGGGAAACGCCAGCTTTCTTT CASSSHRETPAFF
TRBD2 TRBJ2-1 . TRBV5-5 TGTGCCAGCAGCCCCGGGGTAGCGGGGGGGACTTACAATGAGCAGTTCTTC CASSPGVAGGTYNEQFF
TRBD1 TRBJ1-2 . TRBV27 TGTGCCAGCAGTTTGCGCGCTGGGACAGCGGTTGGCTACACCTTC CASSLRAGTAVGYTF
. TRBJ1-5 . TRBV28 TGTGCCAGCACCCCGGGTTGGCAGCCCCAGCATTTT CASTPGWQPQHF
. TRBJ2-3 once TRBV21-1 TGTGCCAGCAGCAAACCCCCTCTAGCGGGGGTTGGAAATACGCAGTATTTT CASSKPPLAGVGNTQYF
. TRBJ2-7 . TRBV28 TGTGCCAGCGGGCCACCCGAGGGGCAGTACTTC CASGPPEGQYF
TRBD2 TRBJ2-5 . TRBV7-2 TGTGCCAGCAGCTTTGGGCGGGGGGGCTATAGGGAGACCCAGTACTTC CASSFGRGGYRETQYF
TRBD1 TRBJ1-2 . TRBV23-1 TGCGCCAGCAGTCAATTCTCGGGACAGCAAATAGACTATGGCTACACCTTC CASSQFSGQQIDYGYTF
. TRBJ2-1 . TRBV6-6 TGTGCCAGCAGTCAACGTCAGAACAATGAGCAGTTCTTC CASSQRQNNEQFF
TRBD1 TRBJ2-3 . TRBV27 TGTGCCAGCAGTTATGGGACAGGGGGGTCGGATACGCAGTATTTT CASSYGTGGSDTQYF
. TRBJ2-5 . TRBV11-2 TGTGCCAGCAGCAGAGCGATGTACCAAGAGACCCAGTACTTC CASSRAMYQETQYF
. TRBJ2-2 few TRBV11-2 TGTGCCAGCAGCTTAGTCGCTAGAACCGGGGAGCTGTTTTTT CASSLVARTGELFF
TRBD1 TRBJ2-2 once TRBV10-2 TGCGCCAGCAGGGCGGGACAGGGGAACACCGGGGAGCTGTTTTTT CASRAGQGNTGELFF
TRBD1 TRBJ2-1 . TRBV18 TGTGCCAGCTCACCGGGACAGATCTCCTACAATGAGCAGTTCTTC CASSPGQISYNEQFF
. TRBJ1-2 . TRBV19 TGTGCCAGTAGTATGATCGATACTACTAACTATGGCTACACCTTC CASSMIDTTNYGYTF
TRBD2 TRBJ2-1 . TRBV19 TGTGCCAGTAGTATGAGGCCTGGGAGCGGGGGGGTCTTTAGCTCCTACAATGAGCAGTTCTTC CASSMRPGSGGVFSSYNEQFF
TRBD1 TRBJ1-2 . TRBV6-5 TGTGCCAGCAGAAAAACCGGGACAGTCGGCTACACCTTC CASRKTGTVGYTF
. TRBJ2-2 . TRBV6-5 TGTGCCAGCAGCCGCACAGAGTCCGGGGAGCTGTTTTTT CASSRTESGELFF
. TRBJ1-1 . TRBV10-3 TGTGCCATCAGTGTTGACAGCCTCATGAACACTGAAGCTTTCTTT CAISVDSLMNTEAFF
. TRBJ1-4 few TRBV9 TGTGCCAGCAGCGCTGGCCCAGGGGAGCTTGAAAAACTGTTTTTT CASSAGPGELEKLFF
. TRBJ1-5 . TRBV6-1 TGTGCCAGCAGTGAGGACCGCGGGTCTGGTCAGCCCCAGCATTTT CASSEDRGSGQPQHF
TRBD1 TRBJ2-7 . TRBV6-5 TGTGCCAGCAGCCTACAGGGGAATCAATACGAGCAGTACTTC CASSLQGNQYEQYF
. TRBJ1-5 once TRBV21-1 TGTGCCAGCAGCGACACAGACGCCCCGAGGGGGGGAAGGGATAAACAGCCCCAGCATTTT CASSDTDAPRGGRDKQPQHF
. TRBJ2-1 once TRBV7-8 TGTGCCAGCAGCCCAGCGCGGGTTACCTACAATGAGCAGTTCTTC CASSPARVTYNEQFF
TRBD1 TRBJ2-7 once TRBV19 TGTGCCAGTAGTCGAGGACATAGGAACCTACAGGGGGACTACGAGCAGTACTTC CASSRGHRNLQGDYEQYF
. TRBJ1-6 . TRBV9 TGTGCCAGCAGCCTCCAGGGGTGGGAATCACCCCTCCACTTT CASSLQGWESPLHF
TRBD2 TRBJ2-1 . TRBV11-1 TGTGCCAGCAGCTCTGGTAGCGGGGCTCTATACAATGAGCAGTTCTTC CASSSGSGALYNEQFF
. TRBJ2-3 . TRBV5-1 TGCGCCAGCAGCAGCGACTACCAGATCACAGATACGCAGTATTTT CASSSDYQITDTQYF
TRBD1 TRBJ1-2 . TRBV15 TGTGCCACCAGCAGAGAGGGACAGGTCGGCTACACCTTC CATSREGQVGYTF
. TRBJ2-7 few TRBV6-1 TGTGCCAGCAGGATACCGGGACTGGGGGAGCAGTACTTC CASRIPGLGEQYF
. TRBJ2-7 . TRBV27 TGTGCCGGCAGCCCTGTTGCAGGGTTCTCCGAGCAGTACTTC CAGSPVAGFSEQYF
TRBD2 TRBJ2-5 . TRBV5-8 TGTGCCAGCAGGCGGGTCGGGACTAGCGGGGCAGGGGCCCAGTACTTC CASRRVGTSGAGAQYF
TRBD1 TRBJ1-4 once TRBV3-1/TRBV3-2 TGTGCCAGCGGCCGGGACAGGAATGAAAAACTGTTTTTT CASGRDRNEKLFF
. TRBJ2-7 . TRBV5-4 TGTGCCAGCAGTAAAGTTGTGCGTGGCGGAGGAAGCTCCTACGAGCAGTACTTC CASSKVVRGGGSSYEQYF
. TRBJ2-1 . TRBV6-1 TGTGCCAGCAGTGATTTTGCACCTCCGGGTAATGAGCAGTTCTTC CASSDFAPPGNEQFF
. TRBJ1-2 few TRBV5-5 TGTGCCAGCACCCCCCGCCCAGGTGCTATTAACTATGGCTACACCTTC CASTPRPGAINYGYTF
. TRBJ2-1 . TRBV7-9 TGTGCCAGCAGCAATTGGACTCTGCCCTACAATGAGCAGTTCTTC CASSNWTLPYNEQFF
TRBD1 TRBJ2-7 . TRBV6-2/TRBV6-3 TGTGCCAGCAGACCTCCGGGACAGGGATACGAGCAGTACTTC CASRPPGQGYEQYF
. TRBJ2-7 . TRBV21-1 TGTGCCAGCAGCTTCCCCGGGACTAGCGGGAGGTACGAGCAGTACTTC CASSFPGTSGRYEQYF